This T cell receptor (beta chain) originates from a study of CD8 T cells in Susac syndrome. Reverse transcription of roughly 0.45 to 1 ug RNA was carried out with random hexamers. A single record per CDR3 protein comes from TCRdb applying MiXCR to the immunoSEQ multiplex PCR reads. The table shows 95,000 to 150,000 distinct CDR3 sequences, with more than 85% occurring only once. Looked up from germline, CDR1 is DFQATT and CDR2 is SNEGSKA (reference sequence). Between the trimmed V and J ends, which lost 0 bases and 4 bases, there was a span of 9 bases. CDR3 length equals 14 residues. Sequencing targeted TCR beta in T cells from blood (CD8+ and CD4+).

J is TRBJ2-2 and V is TRBV20-1; D perhaps matches TRBD1 (6 bases). The TCR originated in a human donor with multiple sclerosis. Material: CD8+ T cells from PBMCs. CDR3 nucleotide sequence: TGCAGTGCTAGAGACAAACAGGGCACCGGGGAGCTGTTTTTT. Translating gives CSARDKQGTGELFF.